A single count supports the clone carrying this T cell receptor (beta chain). This entry is derived from a study of blood T cell repertoires in COVID-19. Study-level information: Italy, Spain and the United States were the sources of the convalescent and acute COVID-19 samples. T cells, B-cell-depleted T cells, or PBMCs supplied cDNA or gDNA.

TCRdb's copy holds only in-frame clones and misses some; the assay was immunoSEQ multiplex PCR. Of over 85,000 clones listed, around 85% are singletons. Germline-derived CDR1 and CDR2 are LGHNA and YNFKEQ. With 0 bases removed from V and 2 bases from J, the gap between germline ends came to 15 bases. The CDR3 covers 17 residues. Sequenced sample: peripheral blood. V gene TRBV4-2 combines with J gene TRBJ2-3; D call uncertain. The sequence came from a human donor in a cohort sampled during active COVID-19. This chain's CDR3 is CASSQDRERILTDTQYF. The CDR3 DNA sequence: TGTGCCAGCAGCCAAGATAGAGAGCGAATCCTCACAGATACGCAGTATTTT.